Below are 3 T cell receptor beta chains sequenced from a single sample in a study of blood T cell repertoires in COVID-19 (dated by TCRdb to about 2020). The library was built by means of the immunoSEQ multiplex PCR assay. This immuneACCESS table, as held by TCRdb, lists in-frame sequences with V and J called but not all clones. Of the missing ones, under half trace to an unresolved V gene in checked studies; the others have no known cause. The sample table contains roughly 57,000 clones; only one count was recorded for roughly 80% of them. The top ten clones comprise approximately 3% of the sample. The sequencing sample was made of peripheral blood. These receptors were obtained from a man in his sixties with acute or convalescent COVID-19.

This clone was seen a single time. The J gene is TRBJ1-2, the V gene TRBV19; 7 bases fit TRBD1. The germline gives CDR1 LNHDA, CDR2 SQIVND (reference sequence). This CDR3 contains 13 residues. Losses at the gene ends were 7 bases for V and 6 bases for J; bases not matched to a gene: 8. The CDR3, as DNA: TGTGCCAGTATTAAGGGGGCCGGGGATGGCTACACCTTC. It encodes CASIKGAGDGYTF.

V and J are TRBV6-5 and TRBJ1-1; no definite D call. Trimming took off 6 bases at V and 5 bases at J, with 16 bases between the two ends. CDR1 and CDR2 from the germline V gene are MNHEY and SVGAGI. The CDR3 sequence is 14 residues long. Here the CDR3 DNA reads TGTGCCAGCAGAAGAGAGGGCGCCGGGACTGAAGCTTTCTTT. This gives the protein CASRREGAGTEAFF.

The chain joins TRBV27 to TRBJ1-4, with TRBD1 matching over 10 bases. This CDR3 has 16 residues. The germline CDR1 and CDR2 sequences are MNHEY and SMNVEV (reference sequence). The J segment lost 8 bases and the V segment lost 5 bases, leaving 11 bases of the junction unmatched. The CDR3, as DNA: TGTGCCAGCAGTCCGGGACAGGGGTACGGGTGGGAAAAACTGTTTTTT. It translates to CASSPGQGYGWEKLFF.